This T cell receptor (beta chain) emerged from a study of blood T cell repertoires in COVID-19. Overall study context: COVID-19 samples, acute and convalescent, were from the United States, Italy and Spain.

Germline V gene data show CDR1 as MNHNS and CDR2 as SASEGT. CDR3 length: 13 residues. Trimming cost V 1 base and J 12 bases; bases outside gene matches: 6. This clone showed up just a few times. Other DNA sequences in the same sample also yield this CDR3. Using immunoSEQ multiplex PCR, the repertoire was profiled, and TCRdb retains in-frame clones only, with some absent. The sample yields tens of thousands of clones, about 85% seen once. The chain couples TRBV6-1 to TRBJ1-5; 7 nucleotides line up with TRBD1. The material sequenced was peripheral blood. The source of this sequence is a human donor in a cohort sampled during active COVID-19. The CDR3 nucleotides are TGTGCCAGCAGTGAAGGGGGTCAGGGGGGCCAGCATTTT. Translated: CASSEGGQGGQHF.